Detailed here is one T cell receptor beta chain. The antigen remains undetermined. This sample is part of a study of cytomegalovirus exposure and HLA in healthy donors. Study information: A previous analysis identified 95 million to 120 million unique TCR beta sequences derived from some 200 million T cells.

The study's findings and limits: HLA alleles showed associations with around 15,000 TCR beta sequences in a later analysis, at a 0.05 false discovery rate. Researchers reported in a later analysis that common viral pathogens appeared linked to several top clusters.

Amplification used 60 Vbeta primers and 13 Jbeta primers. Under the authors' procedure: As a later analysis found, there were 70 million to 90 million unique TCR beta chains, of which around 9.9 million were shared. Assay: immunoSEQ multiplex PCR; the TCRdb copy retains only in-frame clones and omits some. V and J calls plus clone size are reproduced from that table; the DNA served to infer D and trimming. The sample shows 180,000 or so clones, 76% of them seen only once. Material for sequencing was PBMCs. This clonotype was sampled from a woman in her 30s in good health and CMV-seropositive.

DNA of the CDR3: TGTGCCAGCAGTGGACAGCCCCATCACGAGACCCAGTACTTC. Protein: CASSGQPHHETQYF. The chain has TRBV28 and TRBJ2-5, with D possibly being TRBD1 (6 bases). Germline loops: CDR1 MDHEN, CDR2 SYDVKM. Trimming removed 5 bases at V and 5 bases at J, with 15 bases between. The CDR3 loop spans 14 amino acids.